These 13 T cell receptor beta chains share one sample of origin, sequenced in a study of blood T cells in healthy people across ages. Sample-barcoded 5' priming and a J-beta primer mix drove a second PCR of 7 to 11 cycles. TCRdb processed the 5' RACE reads anew with MiXCR; each CDR3 protein has one entry. The sample holds more than 550,000 distinct CDR3 sequences, 22% seen once. Specimen: blood. These receptor sequences come from a man in his 70s in good health.

This clonotype was seen a handful of times. The junction shows a germline mismatch at one end, possibly a read error. The chain employs TRBV12-3 or TRBV12-4 and TRBJ1-1, with a weak D call TRBD1 (5 bases). The CDR3 is 13 residues long. The DNA of the CDR3 is TGTGCCAGCAGTTTCGCAGGGACCACTGGAGCTTTCTTT. As protein: CASSFAGTTGAFF.

This clonotype has more than one count but fewer than ten. In nucleotides, the CDR3 is TGCAGTGCTAGTAGGAGGGAAGAGACCCAGTACTTC. As protein: CSASRREETQYF. V is TRBV20-1 and J is TRBJ2-5, with a possible D match to TRBD2 (6 bases). Trimming cost V 3 bases and J 3 bases, with 8 bases left between them. Germline loops: CDR1 DFQATT, CDR2 SNEGSKA (reference sequence). The CDR3 has 12 amino acids.

This clonotype has more than one count but fewer than ten. The chain links TRBV4-3 to TRBJ1-2; 7 bases fit TRBD1. V shed 6 bases and J 10 bases; nucleotides not matched to a gene: 5. This CDR3 has 11 amino acids. Germline V gene lookup returns CDR1 LGHNA and CDR2 YSLEER. The DNA of the CDR3 is TGCGCCAGCAGGGGACAGTGGTTCTACACCTTC. Amino acid sequence: CASRGQWFYTF.

The genes are TRBV19 and TRBJ1-1; 10 bases align to TRBD1. The ends lost 6 bases at V and 4 bases at J; junction bases unmatched: 5. Germline CDR1 is LNHDA and CDR2 is SQIVND (reference sequence). This CDR3 has 14 residues. CDR3 nucleotide sequence: TGTGCCAGTAGCCTGGGACAGGGGATCACTGAAGCTTTCTTT. Its protein product is CASSLGQGITEAFF.

This chain joins TRBV28 and TRBJ1-1; unclear D gene. The V and J ends lost 7 bases and 0 bases respectively, with 9 bases between them. Germline V gene data show CDR1 as MDHEN and CDR2 as SYDVKM. This CDR3 has 13 residues. CDR3 sequence (DNA): TGTGCCAGCACTATGGTCATGAACACTGAAGCTTTCTTT. The encoded protein is CASTMVMNTEAFF.

This clonotype was detected only a few times. The chain has TRBV5-4 and TRBJ1-3; D unresolved. From germline, CDR1 is SGHNT and CDR2 YYREEE (reference sequence). The V and J ends lost 0 bases and 2 bases respectively, with 6 bases between them. This CDR3 region has 14 residues. As DNA, the CDR3 is TGTGCCAGCAGCTTGGAGAGAGCTGGAAACACCATATATTTT. Amino acids: CASSLERAGNTIYF.

This chain uses TRBV18 with TRBJ1-5; D is ambiguous. Trimming took 3 bases from V and 6 from J, leaving 12 bases between them. This CDR3 contains 14 residues. The germline V gene encodes CDR1 KGHSH and CDR2 LQKENI. CDR3: CASSPGLEGQPQHF. DNA of the CDR3: TGTGCCAGCTCACCCGGGCTCGAGGGTCAGCCCCAGCATTTT.

In its sample, this clonotype was seen a few times. The genes are TRBV7-3 and TRBJ2-2; TRBD1 aligns across 8 bases. There are 16 residues in the CDR3. CDR1 and CDR2 (germline): SGHTA, FQGTGA. V lost 2 bases, J lost 0 bases, and 2 bases stayed unmatched. CDR3 residues: CASSLSTGANTGELFF. For the CDR3, the DNA is TGTGCCAGCAGCTTATCGACAGGGGCGAACACCGGGGAGCTGTTTTTT.

V and J are TRBV15 and TRBJ2-5; D remains ambiguous. The DNA end favors TRBJ2-1, so the J call may be wrong. Per the germline V gene, CDR1 is LNHNV and CDR2 is YYDKDF (reference sequence). The CDR3 is 14 amino acids. The CDR3 sequence is CATSREFKDNEQFF. The CDR3 nucleotides are TGTGCCACCAGCAGAGAATTTAAAGACAATGAGCAGTTCTTC.

The CDR3 region has the DNA TGTGCCAGCACCTGGGGCGAAGGGACCCAGTACTTC. Amino acid sequence: CASTWGEGTQYF. The rearrangement uses TRBV7-9 and TRBJ2-5; possibly TRBD1 for D (5 bases). CDR3 length: 12 amino acids. The germline V gene encodes CDR1 SEHNR and CDR2 FQNEAQ (reference sequence). The V end lost 7 bases, the J end lost 7 bases, and 13 bases lay between the germline ends.

There are a few counts of this clonotype. The rearrangement joins TRBV6-4 to TRBJ2-1; 10 bases fit TRBD1. Germline-derived CDR1 and CDR2 are MRHNA and SNTAGT. The CDR3 loop spans 15 amino acids. J gave up 4 bases and V 5 bases, and 5 bases lay outside the gene matches. CDR3 in DNA: TGTGCCAGCAGTCGGGACAGGGGTTGGTACAATGAGCAGTTCTTC. Its translation: CASSRDRGWYNEQFF.

The chain uses TRBV5-1 and TRBJ1-4; 8 nucleotides agree with TRBD1. Germline assignment: CDR1 SGHRS and CDR2 YFSETQ. J was trimmed by 2 bases and V by 3 bases; bases with no gene match: 9. There are 17 residues in the CDR3. Written as DNA, the CDR3 is TGCGCCAGCAGCTCCAGACGACAGGGGAGGACTAATGAAAAACTGTTTTTT. This encodes CASSSRRQGRTNEKLFF.

The rearrangement joins TRBV12-3 or TRBV12-4 to TRBJ1-4; no reliable D call. There are 15 residues in the CDR3. V lost 3 bases, J lost 4 bases, and 12 bases lay in between. CDR3 in DNA: TGTGCCAGCAGTTTCGGGCTGACGCGTAATGAAAAACTGTTTTTT. It specifies CASSFGLTRNEKLFF.